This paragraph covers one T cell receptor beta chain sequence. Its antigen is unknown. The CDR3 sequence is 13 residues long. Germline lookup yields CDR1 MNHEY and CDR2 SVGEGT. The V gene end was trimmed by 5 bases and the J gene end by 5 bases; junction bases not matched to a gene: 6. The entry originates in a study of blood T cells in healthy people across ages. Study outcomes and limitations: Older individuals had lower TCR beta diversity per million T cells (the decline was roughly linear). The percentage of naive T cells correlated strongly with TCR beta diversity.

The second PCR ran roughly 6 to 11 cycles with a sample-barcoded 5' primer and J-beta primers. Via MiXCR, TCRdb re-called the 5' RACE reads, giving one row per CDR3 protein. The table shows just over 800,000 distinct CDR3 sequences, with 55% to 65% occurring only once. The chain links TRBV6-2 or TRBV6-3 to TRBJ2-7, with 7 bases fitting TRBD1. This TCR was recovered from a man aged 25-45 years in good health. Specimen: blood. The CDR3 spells CASSDRVRDEQYF. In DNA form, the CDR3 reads TGTGCCAGCAGTGACAGGGTTCGCGACGAGCAGTACTTC.